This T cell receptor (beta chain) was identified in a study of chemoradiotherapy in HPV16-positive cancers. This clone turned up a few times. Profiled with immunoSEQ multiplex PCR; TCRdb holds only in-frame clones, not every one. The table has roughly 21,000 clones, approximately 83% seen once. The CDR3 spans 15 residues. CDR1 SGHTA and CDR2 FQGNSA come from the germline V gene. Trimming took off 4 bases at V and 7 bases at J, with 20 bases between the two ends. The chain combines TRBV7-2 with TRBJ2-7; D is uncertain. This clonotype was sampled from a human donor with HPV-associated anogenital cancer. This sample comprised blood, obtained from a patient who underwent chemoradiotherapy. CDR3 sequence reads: CASSSTSQAIFEQYF. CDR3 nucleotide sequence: TGTGCCAGCAGCTCAACTTCTCAGGCCATATTTGAGCAGTACTTC.